These 5 T cell receptor beta chains were sequenced from one sample in a study of shared clonotypes between healthy human individuals (dated by TCRdb to 2020 to 2022). The method behind the library was the immunoSEQ multiplex PCR assay. TCRdb stores this immuneACCESS table with in-frame sequences only. Part of the clones is absent; in the studies checked, under half of the shortfall reflects unresolved V genes, and no reason is known for the rest. Here the sample has around 1.1 million clones; about 80% occur a single time. 0.6% to 0.7% of the sample belongs to the ten largest clones. The material sequenced was memory CD4+ T cells from PBMCs. Taken with the paper, the label for cell subset or site translates to: CD45RA-negative fraction. These receptor sequences come from a man aged 18-30 years in good health. Some clones in this sample may be carry-over from other donors' samples.

The rearrangement joins TRBV2 to TRBJ2-7, with a tentative D call TRBD2 (6 bases). Germline loops: CDR1 SNHLY, CDR2 FYNNEI. CDR3 length: 12 amino acids. V was pared by 6 bases and J by 3 bases, with 9 bases between. CDR3 amino acids: CASRVSGYEQYF. For the CDR3, the DNA is TGTGCCAGCAGGGTTAGCGGCTACGAGCAGTACTTC.

The chain couples TRBV11-1 to TRBJ2-3, with a tentative D call TRBD1 (6 bases). The CDR3 is 14 residues long. The ends were cut back, 2 bases at V and 2 bases at J, with 8 bases in the middle. Germline V gene sequence: CDR1 SGHAT, CDR2 FQDESV (reference sequence). The DNA of the CDR3 is TGTGCCAGCAGCTTACAGGGGCCCACAGATACGCAGTATTTT. Its protein is CASSLQGPTDTQYF.

The genes are TRBV27 and TRBJ2-7; no clear D gene. The CDR3 is 16 residues long. CDR1 is MNHEY and CDR2 is SMNVEV in the germline V gene (reference sequence). V lost 6 bases to trimming and J lost 7 bases, with 25 bases between them. The CDR3 sequence is CASSKPPGKGSYEQYF. The DNA of the CDR3 is TGTGCCAGCAGCAAACCCCCCGGCAAGGGTTCGTATGAGCAGTACTTC.

This chain uses TRBV6-5 with TRBJ1-4; D not certain. There are 15 residues in the CDR3. V lost 5 bases and J lost 11, with 21 bases in between. Germline V gene sequence: CDR1 MNHEY, CDR2 SVGAGI. The CDR3 sequence is CASSPGNSPPLKLFF. CDR3 nucleotides: TGTGCCAGCAGTCCCGGGAACAGCCCACCCCTTAAACTGTTTTTT.

The J gene is TRBJ2-6, the V gene TRBV5-1, with TRBD1 matching 7 bases. Germline V gene data show CDR1 as SGHRS and CDR2 as YFSETQ. The CDR3 is made up of 17 amino acids. The ends lost 5 bases at V and 2 bases at J; junction bases unmatched: 10. The CDR3 sequence: CASRIGGAGAGANVLTF. In DNA, the CDR3 is TGCGCCAGCAGGATAGGGGGCGCTGGGGCTGGGGCCAACGTCCTGACTTTC.